Listed below are T cell receptor beta chains from one sample, sequenced in a study of T cell responses to AZD1222 COVID-19 vaccine. Profiling relied on immunoSEQ multiplex PCR, and the TCRdb table lists in-frame clones only, not all of them. The sample yields some 100,000 clones, approximately 87% seen once. The sample in question was peripheral blood, obtained 28 days after the second AZD1222 dose. These receptors all come from an adult who received the AZD1222 COVID-19 vaccine. The CDR3 runs from the conserved cysteine through the conserved F or W. The D gene is left open where the match is weak. Not all rows give a size; the values are once, few, many and, for expanded clones, a class.

NA | TRBJ1-6 | TRBV30 | NA | TGTGCCTGGAACCGGGCCGGGGAATCACCCCTCCACTTT | CAWNRAGESPLHF
NA | TRBJ1-1 | TRBV5-5 | NA | TGTGCCAGCAGCTTGGGTCGGACGGCGAACACTGAAGCTTTCTTT | CASSLGRTANTEAFF
once | TRBJ1-5 | TRBV7-8 | NA | TGTGCCAGCGGGCCCGACAGATGGGCGTATCAGCCCCAGCATTTT | CASGPDRWAYQPQHF
NA | TRBJ2-3 | TRBV10-3 | NA | TGTGCCATCAGTCCCGCTTTGGGAGATACGCAGTATTTT | CAISPALGDTQYF
NA | TRBJ1-1 | TRBV7-3 | TRBD1 | TGTGCCAGCAGCTCAACAGGGGAGGGAACTGAAGCTTTCTTT | CASSSTGEGTEAFF
NA | TRBJ2-7 | TRBV18 | NA | TGTGCCAGCTCACCAACGGCAGGGAAAACCTACGAGCAGTACTTC | CASSPTAGKTYEQYF
NA | TRBJ1-4 | TRBV21-1 | NA | TGTGCCAGCAGCAAAGTAACCTTACAGATCCTTGCAACTAATGAAAAACTGTTTTTT | CASSKVTLQILATNEKLFF
NA | TRBJ1-2 | TRBV21-1 | NA | TGTGCCAGCAGCCCACAGGGGGATGGCTACACCTTC | CASSPQGDGYTF
few | TRBJ1-2 | TRBV5-4 | NA | TGTGCCAGCAGCTTGGATTTCTATGGCTACACCTTC | CASSLDFYGYTF
once | TRBJ1-1 | TRBV11-2 | NA | TGTGCCAGCAGCTCTGGCTCCCGGGGGAACACTGAAGCTTTCTTT | CASSSGSRGNTEAFF
once | TRBJ1-3 | TRBV10-3 | NA | TGTGCCATCAGCAGTACAGGATACTCTGGAAACACCATATATTTT | CAISSTGYSGNTIYF
NA | TRBJ1-2 | TRBV5-4 | NA | TGTGCCAGCAGCTTGGTAGACAGCGAATCTTCTGGCTACACCTTC | CASSLVDSESSGYTF
NA | TRBJ2-3 | TRBV24-1 | NA | TGTGCCACCAGTGACCTCCTCGGGGGCCCGTATACGCAGTATTTT | CATSDLLGGPYTQYF
NA | TRBJ1-1 | TRBV11-1 | NA | TGTGCCAGCAGCTTAGGGAACCGGAACACTGAAGCTTTCTTT | CASSLGNRNTEAFF
NA | TRBJ2-1 | TRBV27 | TRBD2 | TGTGCCAGCAGTTTTAGCGGGGGCCCTTCCAATGAGCAGTTCTTC | CASSFSGGPSNEQFF
NA | TRBJ2-7 | TRBV27 | NA | TGTGCCAGCAGTTTATCTGTAATGACCTACGAGCAGTACTTC | CASSLSVMTYEQYF
once | TRBJ2-2 | TRBV27 | TRBD2 | TGTGCCAGCAGTTTACACCAGCGGGAGGTCACCGGGGAGCTGTTTTTT | CASSLHQREVTGELFF
NA | TRBJ2-2 | TRBV15 | NA | TGTGCCACCAGCAGCCGGGGAACCGGGGAGCTGTTTTTT | CATSSRGTGELFF
NA | TRBJ1-4 | TRBV10-3 | NA | TGTGCCATCAGTGACAGGGCCCGAGCAACTAATGAAAAACTGTTTTTT | CAISDRARATNEKLFF
NA | TRBJ2-1 | TRBV3-1/TRBV3-2 | TRBD1 | TGTGCCAGCAGCCCCGTCCCGGGACAGGGCCAGAGCTCCTACAATGAGCAGTTCTTC | CASSPVPGQGQSSYNEQFF
NA | TRBJ1-6 | TRBV19 | NA | TGTGCCAGTAGTATCTCTGTGATTATGAATTCACCCCTCCACTTT | CASSISVIMNSPLHF
NA | TRBJ1-6 | TRBV28 | TRBD1 | TGTGCCAGCAGTTGGCAAAGGGACAGCTCCTATAATTCACCCCTCCACTTT | CASSWQRDSSYNSPLHF
NA | TRBJ2-7 | TRBV2 | NA | TGTGCCAGCGGGGGGACCTACGAGCAGTACTTC | CASGGTYEQYF
NA | TRBJ1-5 | TRBV28 | TRBD1 | TGTGCCAGCAGTTCCCCCGGACAGGGCGGGGAGCCCCAGCATTTT | CASSSPGQGGEPQHF
NA | TRBJ2-1 | TRBV18 | TRBD2 | TGTGCCAGCTCCGCTAGCGGGGGGGTCTTGAATGAGCAGTTCTTC | CASSASGGVLNEQFF
NA | TRBJ2-7 | TRBV5-6 | TRBD2 | TGTGCCAGCACTATGGGAGGGGAGCAGTACTTC | CASTMGGEQYF
NA | TRBJ2-5 | TRBV7-9 | NA | TGTGCCAGCAGCTTAGGGGGGGGCTGGGAGACCCAGTACTTC | CASSLGGGWETQYF
NA | TRBJ2-1 | TRBV6-2/TRBV6-3 | NA | TGTGCCAGCAGTTCACGACAGTACAATGAGCAGTTCTTC | CASSSRQYNEQFF
NA | TRBJ2-5 | TRBV29-1 | NA | TGCAGCGTTGGGACTGGCAAAGAGACCCAGTACTTC | CSVGTGKETQYF
NA | TRBJ1-2 | TRBV24-1 | NA | TGTGCCACCAGTGATTGGACAGTCTATGGCTACACCTTC | CATSDWTVYGYTF
once | TRBJ2-7 | TRBV3-1/TRBV3-2 | NA | TGTGCCAGCAGCCTCCGGGACTCCTCTTACGAGCAGTACTTC | CASSLRDSSYEQYF
NA | TRBJ1-1 | TRBV19 | TRBD1 | TGTGCCAGTAGTATGGCGGGACAGGGACGGGTCGGGGCTTTCTTT | CASSMAGQGRVGAFF
NA | TRBJ2-7 | TRBV5-1 | TRBD2 | TGCGCCAGCAGCTTGGCCCTGACTAGCAATCCCTACGAGCAGTACTTC | CASSLALTSNPYEQYF
NA | TRBJ1-1 | TRBV7-8 | TRBD1 | TGTGCCAGCAGCCAAACCGGGACAGGGAACACTGAAGCTTTCTTT | CASSQTGTGNTEAFF
NA | TRBJ2-3 | TRBV27 | TRBD2 | TGTGCCAGCAGCCAGTGGGCCCTCTCGGGAGGTCCGCGCACAGATACGCAGTATTTT | CASSQWALSGGPRTDTQYF
NA | TRBJ2-5 | TRBV13 | NA | TGTGCCAGCAGGGTTAGGGGCGTGGGAGAGACCCAGTACTTC | CASRVRGVGETQYF
NA | TRBJ1-1 | TRBV20-1 | NA | TGCAGTGCTAGAGGTGCGGGGAGGGGTTTCTTT | CSARGAGRGFF
NA | TRBJ2-6 | TRBV6-5 | NA | TGTGCCAGCAGTTACTCGACGGGGGCCAACGTCCTGACTTTC | CASSYSTGANVLTF
once | TRBJ2-5 | TRBV29-1 | NA | TGCAGCGTTGTATCCGGGGGGACAGTGGAAGAGACCCAGTACTTC | CSVVSGGTVEETQYF
NA | TRBJ1-1 | TRBV7-9 | NA | TGTGCCAGCAGACAAGGCGTATCCACTGAAGCTTTCTTT | CASRQGVSTEAFF
few | TRBJ2-7 | TRBV28 | TRBD1 | TGTGCCAGCAGCCAAAGGACAGGGTTTGGTATCTTC | CASSQRTGFGIF
NA | TRBJ2-1 | TRBV4-1 | NA | TGCGCCAGCAGCCAAGGTCGTCACAGCTTCTACAATGAGCAGTTCTTC | CASSQGRHSFYNEQFF
NA | TRBJ1-2 | TRBV27 | NA | TGTGCCAGCAGTTTAAAGATCACGACCCACGATGGCTACACCTTC | CASSLKITTHDGYTF
NA | TRBJ2-1 | TRBV18 | NA | TGTGCCAGCTCACCACGCACCGAGCAGTTCTTC | CASSPRTEQFF
once | TRBJ2-5 | TRBV18 | TRBD2 | TGTGCCAGCTCACCGCTAGCGGGAGTTGGTGAGACCCAGTACTTC | CASSPLAGVGETQYF